The text below deals with one T cell receptor (beta chain). These data are taken from a study of blood T cell repertoires in COVID-19. The germline gives CDR1 KGHSH, CDR2 LQKENI. V lost 1 base to trimming and J lost 6 bases, with 13 bases between them. The CDR3 is 14 residues long. Sequencing was performed with immunoSEQ multiplex PCR; in TCRdb, only in-frame clones are kept and a portion is missing. The sample shows approximately 280,000 clones, more than 85% of them seen only once. The rearrangement joins TRBV18 to TRBJ2-7, with D possibly being TRBD2 (6 bases). The sample comprised peripheral blood. The source is a man aged 35 to 55 with acute or convalescent COVID-19. In nucleotides, the CDR3 is TGTGCCAGCTCACCACTCGGGAGCAGTGGCGAGCAGTACTTC. Its protein is CASSPLGSSGEQYF.